This T cell receptor (beta chain) stems from a study of T cell clones after liver transplantation. Study in general: In this trial, immunosuppression withdrawal was attempted within 2 years of liver transplant. A pre-transplant mixed lymphocyte reaction with TCRbeta sequencing defined graft-donor-reactive clones followed in post-transplant blood. At least one year of complete immunosuppression withdrawal without enzymes over twice normal defined tolerance. Timepoints were pre-transplant, pre-withdrawal, and after withdrawal was completed or failed.

This table comes from immunoSEQ multiplex PCR, and its TCRdb copy is limited to in-frame clones, with some not included. The table has around 18,000 clones, 80% to 90% seen once. CDR1 and CDR2 (germline): LGHNA, YSLEER. V dropped 1 base and J dropped 4; count of bases not matched to a gene: 4. The CDR3 extends over 15 amino acids. The chain recombines TRBV4-3 with TRBJ1-2, with 9 bases matching TRBD1. The sample consisted of CD8+ T cells from blood, taken around 42 months after liver transplant. This TCR was recovered from a human patient who received a liver transplant. Some T cells may be the graft donor's. CDR3 sequence: CASSQGGQGGYGYTF. The DNA of the CDR3 is TGCGCCAGCAGCCAAGGGGGACAGGGTGGCTATGGCTACACCTTC.